The rows below give T cell receptor beta chains drawn from one sample of a study of cytomegalovirus exposure and HLA in healthy donors. Generated by immunoSEQ multiplex PCR, the TCRdb table keeps only in-frame clones and is missing some. This sample has 150,000 to 200,000 clones, with approximately 71% found just once. Sequencing was performed on PBMCs. The receptor source for this set is a male donor in good health and CMV-seronegative. CDR3s include the opening cysteine and the closing phenylalanine or tryptophan. A D gene is named only where the DNA matches it firmly. Not all rows give a size; the values are once, few, many and, for expanded clones, a class.

J gene: TRBJ2-7
D gene: NA
clone size: NA
V gene: TRBV28
CDR3 protein: CASSLLAESSYEQYF
CDR3 DNA: TGTGCCAGCAGTTTACTGGCTGAAAGCTCCTACGAGCAGTACTTC

J gene: TRBJ2-4
D gene: NA
clone size: NA
V gene: TRBV5-4
CDR3 protein: CASSSTGLAKNIQYF
CDR3 DNA: TGTGCCAGCAGCTCTACAGGATTAGCCAAAAACATTCAGTACTTC

J gene: TRBJ2-1
D gene: NA
clone size: NA
V gene: TRBV28
CDR3 protein: CASSLWEWNEQFF
CDR3 DNA: TGTGCCAGCAGTTTATGGGAGTGGAATGAGCAGTTCTTC

J gene: TRBJ2-7
D gene: TRBD1
clone size: NA
V gene: TRBV11-2
CDR3 protein: CASSLDQGQGAREQYF
CDR3 DNA: TGTGCCAGCAGCTTAGATCAGGGACAGGGGGCGAGGGAGCAGTACTTC

J gene: TRBJ2-5
D gene: TRBD1
clone size: NA
V gene: TRBV6-1
CDR3 protein: CASGFQGEETQYF
CDR3 DNA: TGTGCCAGTGGGTTCCAGGGGGAAGAGACCCAGTACTTC

J gene: TRBJ2-2
D gene: TRBD1
clone size: NA
V gene: TRBV5-1
CDR3 protein: CASSPTGVARPGELFF
CDR3 DNA: TGCGCCAGCAGCCCGACAGGGGTAGCGAGGCCCGGGGAGCTGTTTTTT

J gene: TRBJ1-5
D gene: NA
clone size: NA
V gene: TRBV2
CDR3 protein: CASMNMAENQPQHF
CDR3 DNA: TGTGCCAGCATGAATATGGCGGAGAATCAGCCCCAGCATTTT

J gene: TRBJ2-2
D gene: TRBD2
clone size: once
V gene: TRBV6-1
CDR3 protein: CASESGGADTGELFF
CDR3 DNA: TGTGCCAGCGAGAGCGGGGGGGCCGACACCGGGGAGCTGTTTTTT

J gene: TRBJ1-1
D gene: TRBD1
clone size: NA
V gene: TRBV7-9
CDR3 protein: CSSSLWTGGWGTEAFF
CDR3 DNA: TGTTCCAGCAGCCTTTGGACAGGGGGCTGGGGCACTGAAGCTTTCTTT

J gene: TRBJ2-1
D gene: TRBD1
clone size: few
V gene: TRBV18
CDR3 protein: CASRFHLTGEYNEQFF
CDR3 DNA: TGTGCCAGCCGCTTCCATTTGACAGGGGAGTACAATGAGCAGTTCTTC

J gene: TRBJ2-1
D gene: TRBD1
clone size: NA
V gene: TRBV5-6
CDR3 protein: CASFGTGGNEQFF
CDR3 DNA: TGTGCCAGCTTTGGGACAGGGGGCAATGAGCAGTTCTTC

J gene: TRBJ2-1
D gene: TRBD2
clone size: once
V gene: TRBV4-1
CDR3 protein: CASSRFGLAGESYNEQFF
CDR3 DNA: TGCGCCAGCAGCCGATTCGGTTTGGCGGGGGAGTCCTACAATGAGCAGTTCTTC

J gene: TRBJ1-5
D gene: NA
clone size: NA
V gene: TRBV2
CDR3 protein: CASGGLISNQPQHF
CDR3 DNA: TGTGCCAGCGGAGGTCTGATAAGCAATCAGCCCCAGCATTTT

J gene: TRBJ1-1
D gene: NA
clone size: NA
V gene: TRBV2
CDR3 protein: CASRHQGLLQNTEAFF
CDR3 DNA: TGTGCCAGCAGACACCAGGGACTTCTCCAGAACACTGAAGCTTTCTTT

J gene: TRBJ2-5
D gene: NA
clone size: NA
V gene: TRBV2
CDR3 protein: CASRPLGLQETQYF
CDR3 DNA: TGTGCCAGCCGCCCGCTCGGGTTACAAGAGACCCAGTACTTC

J gene: TRBJ1-4
D gene: NA
clone size: NA
V gene: TRBV7-9
CDR3 protein: CASSRLNEKLFF
CDR3 DNA: TGTGCCAGCAGCCGACTTAATGAAAAACTGTTTTTT

J gene: TRBJ2-5
D gene: TRBD1
clone size: NA
V gene: TRBV7-6
CDR3 protein: CASSPGTEETQYF
CDR3 DNA: TGTGCCAGCAGCCCCGGGACAGAAGAGACCCAGTACTTC

J gene: TRBJ1-2
D gene: NA
clone size: NA
V gene: TRBV5-5
CDR3 protein: CASSFGVKGYTF
CDR3 DNA: TGTGCCAGCAGCTTCGGGGTGAAAGGCTACACCTTC

J gene: TRBJ1-2
D gene: NA
clone size: NA
V gene: TRBV18
CDR3 protein: CASSPFSRGGVGDGYTF
CDR3 DNA: TGTGCCAGCTCACCTTTCAGCAGGGGTGGGGTTGGAGATGGCTACACCTTC

J gene: TRBJ2-7
D gene: TRBD2
clone size: NA
V gene: TRBV7-9
CDR3 protein: CASSLGLAGSYEQYF
CDR3 DNA: TGTGCCAGCAGCTTAGGGCTAGCGGGCTCCTACGAGCAGTACTTC

J gene: TRBJ2-7
D gene: TRBD1
clone size: NA
V gene: TRBV10-3
CDR3 protein: CAISTGTGVSYEQYF
CDR3 DNA: TGTGCCATCAGCACCGGGACAGGGGTTTCCTACGAGCAGTACTTC

J gene: TRBJ1-2
D gene: TRBD1
clone size: few
V gene: TRBV4-1
CDR3 protein: CASSQVVTGRYGYTF
CDR3 DNA: TGCGCCAGCAGCCAAGTGGTGACAGGGCGCTATGGCTACACCTTC

J gene: TRBJ1-2
D gene: NA
clone size: NA
V gene: TRBV7-9
CDR3 protein: CASSSDYGYTF
CDR3 DNA: TGTGCCAGCAGCTCAGACTATGGCTACACCTTC

J gene: TRBJ2-6
D gene: NA
clone size: NA
V gene: TRBV18
CDR3 protein: CASSQAFLSGANVLTF
CDR3 DNA: TGTGCCAGCTCCCAGGCATTTCTCTCTGGGGCCAACGTCCTGACTTTC

J gene: TRBJ2-2
D gene: TRBD2
clone size: NA
V gene: TRBV7-3
CDR3 protein: CASSPASGRNTGELFF
CDR3 DNA: TGTGCCAGCAGCCCGGCTAGCGGGAGAAACACCGGGGAGCTGTTTTTT

J gene: TRBJ2-2
D gene: NA
clone size: NA
V gene: TRBV6-5
CDR3 protein: CASSLQGSRTGELFF
CDR3 DNA: TGTGCCAGCAGTTTACAGGGAAGTCGGACCGGGGAGCTGTTTTTT

J gene: TRBJ2-7
D gene: TRBD2
clone size: NA
V gene: TRBV7-9
CDR3 protein: CASSLALAGEGYEQYF
CDR3 DNA: TGTGCCAGCAGCTTAGCCCTAGCGGGAGAGGGCTACGAGCAGTACTTC

J gene: TRBJ2-7
D gene: NA
clone size: NA
V gene: TRBV28
CDR3 protein: CASSFKYGESSYEQYF
CDR3 DNA: TGTGCCAGCAGTTTTAAATACGGGGAAAGCTCCTACGAGCAGTACTTC

J gene: TRBJ2-7
D gene: TRBD2
clone size: NA
V gene: TRBV2
CDR3 protein: CASNYGTSPYEQYF
CDR3 DNA: TGTGCCAGCAATTACGGGACTAGCCCCTACGAGCAGTACTTC

J gene: TRBJ1-2
D gene: NA
clone size: few
V gene: TRBV27
CDR3 protein: CASSLSGIGYGYTF
CDR3 DNA: TGTGCCAGCAGTTTGTCAGGGATCGGGTATGGCTACACCTTC

J gene: TRBJ2-3
D gene: TRBD2
clone size: NA
V gene: TRBV7-8
CDR3 protein: CASGLVVSDTQYF
CDR3 DNA: TGTGCCAGCGGACTAGTTGTCTCCGATACGCAGTATTTT

J gene: TRBJ2-5
D gene: TRBD2
clone size: NA
V gene: TRBV7-3
CDR3 protein: CASSLKLAGVPKETQYF
CDR3 DNA: TGTGCCAGCAGCTTAAAACTAGCGGGGGTCCCTAAAGAGACCCAGTACTTC

J gene: TRBJ1-2
D gene: TRBD1
clone size: few
V gene: TRBV2
CDR3 protein: CASRRDRELYGYTF
CDR3 DNA: TGTGCCAGCAGGAGGGACAGGGAGTTATATGGCTACACCTTC

J gene: TRBJ2-3
D gene: TRBD2
clone size: NA
V gene: TRBV18
CDR3 protein: CASSPFETSGTHGTQYF
CDR3 DNA: TGTGCCAGCTCACCCTTCGAGACTAGCGGGACGCACGGTACGCAGTATTTT

J gene: TRBJ2-1
D gene: TRBD2
clone size: NA
V gene: TRBV11-2
CDR3 protein: CASSLAGGYSYNEQFF
CDR3 DNA: TGTGCCAGCAGCCTAGCGGGGGGATATTCCTACAATGAGCAGTTCTTC

J gene: TRBJ2-5
D gene: NA
clone size: NA
V gene: TRBV6-1
CDR3 protein: CASSGGFPQETQYF
CDR3 DNA: TGTGCCAGCAGTGGAGGGTTCCCCCAAGAGACCCAGTACTTC

J gene: TRBJ1-1
D gene: NA
clone size: NA
V gene: TRBV4-3
CDR3 protein: CASSQDQGSATEAFF
CDR3 DNA: TGCGCCAGCAGCCAAGATCAGGGGTCGGCCACTGAAGCTTTCTTT

J gene: TRBJ2-7
D gene: TRBD2
clone size: NA
V gene: TRBV7-2
CDR3 protein: CASSFRTSGRIGTYEQYF
CDR3 DNA: TGTGCCAGCAGCTTCCGGACTAGCGGGAGGATAGGAACCTACGAGCAGTACTTC

J gene: TRBJ1-6
D gene: NA
clone size: once
V gene: TRBV7-8
CDR3 protein: CASSGRLGRGNSPLHF
CDR3 DNA: TGTGCCAGCAGCGGGCGCCTAGGACGGGGAAATTCACCCCTCCACTTT

J gene: TRBJ2-1
D gene: NA
clone size: NA
V gene: TRBV27
CDR3 protein: CASSPDSAPYNEQFF
CDR3 DNA: TGTGCCAGCAGTCCCGACAGTGCACCGTACAATGAGCAGTTCTTC

J gene: TRBJ1-5
D gene: NA
clone size: NA
V gene: TRBV12-5
CDR3 protein: CASGFLQGNQPQHF
CDR3 DNA: TGTGCTAGTGGTTTCTTACAGGGAAATCAGCCCCAGCATTTT

J gene: TRBJ2-3
D gene: TRBD2
clone size: few
V gene: TRBV2
CDR3 protein: CASGGGVGTDTQYF
CDR3 DNA: TGTGCCAGCGGCGGGGGGGTGGGGACAGATACGCAGTATTTT

J gene: TRBJ2-1
D gene: NA
clone size: NA
V gene: TRBV9
CDR3 protein: CASSVEGGMGNEQFF
CDR3 DNA: TGTGCCAGCAGCGTAGAAGGAGGGATGGGCAATGAGCAGTTCTTC

J gene: TRBJ1-2
D gene: NA
clone size: NA
V gene: TRBV7-9
CDR3 protein: CASSLGVVRDYGYTF
CDR3 DNA: TGTGCCAGCAGCTTAGGAGTGGTTCGGGACTATGGCTACACCTTC

J gene: TRBJ1-3
D gene: TRBD1
clone size: NA
V gene: TRBV28
CDR3 protein: CASSFRQGLRNTIYF
CDR3 DNA: TGTGCCAGCAGTTTCCGACAGGGGTTGAGAAACACCATATATTTT

J gene: TRBJ2-5
D gene: NA
clone size: NA
V gene: TRBV15
CDR3 protein: CATSRPTVAGSSETQYF
CDR3 DNA: TGTGCCACCAGCCGGCCCACCGTGGCGGGATCCTCAGAGACCCAGTACTTC

J gene: TRBJ2-1
D gene: TRBD2
clone size: NA
V gene: TRBV11-2
CDR3 protein: CASSPGRGGLVNEQFF
CDR3 DNA: TGTGCCAGCAGCCCAGGACGGGGAGGGCTAGTCAATGAGCAGTTCTTC

J gene: TRBJ1-1
D gene: NA
clone size: NA
V gene: TRBV10-3
CDR3 protein: CAISTGGTEAFF
CDR3 DNA: TGTGCCATCAGCACCGGGGGGACTGAAGCTTTCTTT

J gene: TRBJ2-7
D gene: TRBD2
clone size: NA
V gene: TRBV7-8
CDR3 protein: CASSPPSGRVSYEQYF
CDR3 DNA: TGTGCCAGCAGCCCCCCTAGCGGGAGGGTTTCCTACGAGCAGTACTTC

J gene: TRBJ2-5
D gene: NA
clone size: NA
V gene: TRBV9
CDR3 protein: CASSVEPQETQYF
CDR3 DNA: TGTGCCAGCAGCGTAGAGCCTCAAGAGACCCAGTACTTC

J gene: TRBJ1-1
D gene: TRBD1
clone size: NA
V gene: TRBV7-9
CDR3 protein: CASSLATGTNTEAFF
CDR3 DNA: TGTGCCAGCAGCTTAGCGACAGGGACGAACACTGAAGCTTTCTTT

J gene: TRBJ1-5
D gene: NA
clone size: NA
V gene: TRBV28
CDR3 protein: CASSPLTGGGNQPQHF
CDR3 DNA: TGTGCCAGCAGTCCCCTCACCGGGGGGGGCAATCAGCCCCAGCATTTT

J gene: TRBJ2-7
D gene: TRBD2
clone size: NA
V gene: TRBV6-5
CDR3 protein: CASSAYAGDYEQYF
CDR3 DNA: TGTGCCAGCAGTGCTTATGCGGGGGACTACGAGCAGTACTTC

J gene: TRBJ2-5
D gene: TRBD2
clone size: NA
V gene: TRBV7-2
CDR3 protein: CASSFQGTSGTETQYF
CDR3 DNA: TGTGCCAGCAGCTTCCAAGGGACTAGCGGGACGGAGACCCAGTACTTC

J gene: TRBJ2-5
D gene: TRBD2
clone size: few
V gene: TRBV5-4
CDR3 protein: CASSGGLAGFRETQYF
CDR3 DNA: TGTGCCAGCAGCGGTGGACTAGCGGGATTTCGGGAGACCCAGTACTTC

J gene: TRBJ1-2
D gene: TRBD1
clone size: NA
V gene: TRBV2
CDR3 protein: CASRRTGGATNYGYTF
CDR3 DNA: TGTGCCAGCAGAAGGACAGGGGGTGCTACAAACTATGGCTACACCTTC

J gene: TRBJ1-1
D gene: NA
clone size: NA
V gene: TRBV19
CDR3 protein: CASRGTNTEAFF
CDR3 DNA: TGTGCCAGTAGAGGGACAAACACTGAAGCTTTCTTT

J gene: TRBJ1-4
D gene: NA
clone size: NA
V gene: TRBV30
CDR3 protein: CAWSVGVRPNEKLFF
CDR3 DNA: TGTGCCTGGAGTGTTGGAGTCAGACCTAATGAAAAACTGTTTTTT

J gene: TRBJ2-1
D gene: NA
clone size: NA
V gene: TRBV15
CDR3 protein: CATSRDFTGGAGSTYNEQFF
CDR3 DNA: TGTGCCACCAGCAGAGATTTTACGGGCGGGGCAGGGAGCACCTACAATGAGCAGTTCTTC